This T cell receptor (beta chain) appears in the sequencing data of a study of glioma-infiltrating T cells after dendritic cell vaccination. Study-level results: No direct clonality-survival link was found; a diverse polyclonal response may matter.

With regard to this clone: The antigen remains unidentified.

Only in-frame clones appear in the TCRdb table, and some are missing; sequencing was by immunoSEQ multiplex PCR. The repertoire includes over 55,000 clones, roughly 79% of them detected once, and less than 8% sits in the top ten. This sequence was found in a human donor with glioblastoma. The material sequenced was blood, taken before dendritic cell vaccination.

CDR3 sequence: CASRVGQPGELFF. For the CDR3, the DNA is TGTGCCAGCAGGGTCGGACAGCCCGGGGAGCTGTTTTTT. The genes are TRBV6-1 and TRBJ2-2, with D possibly matching TRBD1 (6 bases). Trimming shortened V by 6 bases and J by 6 bases, and 11 bases separated the two germline ends. Per the germline V gene, CDR1 is MNHNS and CDR2 is SASEGT. The CDR3 totals 13 residues.